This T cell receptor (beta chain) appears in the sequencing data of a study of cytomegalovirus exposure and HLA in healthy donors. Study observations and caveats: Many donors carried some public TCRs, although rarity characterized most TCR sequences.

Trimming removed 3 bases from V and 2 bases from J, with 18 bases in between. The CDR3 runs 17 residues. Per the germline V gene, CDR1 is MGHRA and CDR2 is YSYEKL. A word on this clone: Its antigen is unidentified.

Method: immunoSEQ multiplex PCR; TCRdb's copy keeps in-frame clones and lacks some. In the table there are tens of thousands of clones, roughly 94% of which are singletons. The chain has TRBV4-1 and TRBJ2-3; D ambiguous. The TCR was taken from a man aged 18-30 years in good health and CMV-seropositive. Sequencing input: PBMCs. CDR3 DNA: TGCGCCAGCAGCCAGATGAGCCGTGGAGCCCTCACAGATACGCAGTATTTT. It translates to CASSQMSRGALTDTQYF.